One and the same sample provided the 27 T cell receptor beta chains below, sequenced in a study of cytomegalovirus exposure and HLA in healthy donors. Both 60 Vbeta primers and 13 Jbeta primers went into the PCR. TCRdb keeps only in-frame clones here, not all; method: immunoSEQ multiplex PCR. Of about 110,000 clones listed, 65% to 90% are singletons. Sequenced input: PBMCs. The receptors shown here come from a young woman in good health and CMV-seronegative.

This sequence joins TRBV7-9 and TRBJ2-7, with 9 bases that match TRBD1. V shed 5 bases, J shed 1 base, and the junction held 6 bases outside the gene matches. The CDR3 runs 15 residues. In germline, CDR1 is SEHNR, CDR2 FQNEAQ (reference sequence). The CDR3 here is CASSQGDRVSYEQYF. The CDR3 DNA sequence: TGTGCCAGCAGCCAAGGGGACAGGGTTTCCTACGAGCAGTACTTC. Complete variable domain (other parts from reference TRBV7-9 and TRBJ2-7): DTGVSQNPRHKITKRGQNVTFRCDPISEHNRLYWYRQTLGQGPEFLTYFQNEAQLEKSRLLSDRFSAERPKGSFSTLEIQRTEQGDSAMYLCASSQGDRVSYEQYFGPGTRLTVT.

In this sample, this clone turned up a few times. J is TRBJ2-5 and V is TRBV2, with D unclear. CDR1 and CDR2 (germline): SNHLY, FYNNEI. This CDR3 comprises 11 residues. With 4 bases removed from V and 4 bases from J, the gap between germline ends came to 4 bases. This CDR3 reads CASSGGETQYF. In DNA, the CDR3 is TGTGCCAGCAGTGGAGGAGAGACCCAGTACTTC. The full variable domain, its missing parts supplied by reference TRBV2 and TRBJ2-5, is EPEVTQTPSHQVTQMGQEVILRCVPISNHLYFYWYRQILGQKVEFLVSFYNNEISEKSEIFDDQFSVERPDGSNFTLKIRSTKLEDSAMYFCASSGGETQYFGPGTRLLVL.

The V call is TRBV14, the J call TRBJ2-7; D possibly corresponds to TRBD1 (5 bases). Germline loops: CDR1 SGHDN, CDR2 FVKESK. CDR3 length: 15 amino acids. Trimming cost V 0 bases and J 4 bases, with 13 bases left between them. The CDR3 DNA reads as TGTGCCAGCAGCCAAGATCGTTCAGGGCCGTACGAGCAGTACTTC. This translates into CASSQDRSGPYEQYF. Looking up the rest from reference TRBV14 and TRBJ2-7 gives the full variable domain: EAGVTQFPSHSVIEKGQTVTLRCDPISGHDNLYWYRRVMGKEIKFLLHFVKESKQDESGMPNNRFLAERTGGTYSTLKVQPAELEDSGVYFCASSQDRSGPYEQYFGPGTRLTVT.

The chain combines TRBV9 with TRBJ2-1, with 9 bases that match TRBD2. After removal of 4 bases from V and 7 bases from J, the junction contained 6 bases not matched to a gene. CDR3 length equals 14 residues. The germline V gene has CDR1 SGDLS and CDR2 YYNGEE. CDR3 sequence reads: CASSPRLAENEQFF. Written as DNA, the CDR3 is TGTGCCAGCAGCCCCCGACTAGCGGAGAATGAGCAGTTCTTC.

This sequence joins TRBV7-7 and TRBJ2-2, with TRBD2 matching over 11 bases. Germline V gene sequence: CDR1 SSHAT, CDR2 FNYEAQ (reference sequence). The CDR3 length is 14 residues. The ends lost 6 bases at V and 3 bases at J; junction bases unmatched: 0. The CDR3 bases are TGTGCCAGCAGACTAGCGGGGGACACCGGGGAGCTGTTTTTT. It translates to CASRLAGDTGELFF.

As DNA, the CDR3 is TGTGCCAGCAGTCACCTCTCTGGGGCTAGCGGATACAATGAGCAGTTCTTC. Translating it yields CASSHLSGASGYNEQFF. This sequence joins TRBV28 and TRBJ2-1; 7 bases are a match to TRBD2. The CDR3 has 17 residues. Germline V lookup: CDR1 MDHEN, CDR2 SYDVKM. V was clipped by 5 bases and J by 4 bases; unmatched bases: 14.

The chain uses TRBV19 and TRBJ2-2, with no clear D. V was cut by 4 bases and J by 2 bases, with 11 bases left in between. The CDR3 contains 15 residues. CDR1 and CDR2 from the germline V gene are LNHDA and SQIVND (reference sequence). The CDR3 sequence: CASSTRLTNTGELFF. CDR3 sequence (DNA): TGTGCCAGTAGTACCCGACTGACTAACACCGGGGAGCTGTTTTTT.

The J gene is TRBJ1-2, the V gene TRBV28, with D perhaps TRBD1 (5 bases). The CDR3 is 13 residues long. V was trimmed by 7 bases and J by 2 bases, leaving 11 bases between them. In germline, CDR1 is MDHEN, CDR2 SYDVKM. CDR3 protein: CASTFRGNYGYTF. Here the CDR3 DNA reads TGTGCCAGCACCTTCCGGGGGAACTATGGCTACACCTTC.

The CDR3 DNA reads TGTGCCAGCAGCGGCGGGACCAGCATATATTTT. This codes for CASSGGTSIYF. This chain joins TRBV6-5 and TRBJ1-3; TRBD1 is a possible D gene (5 bases). This CDR3 has 11 residues. Between the trimmed V and J ends, which lost 6 bases and 12 bases, there was a span of 12 bases. Germline loops: CDR1 MNHEY, CDR2 SVGAGI.

This chain joins TRBV4-2 and TRBJ2-7; TRBD2 matches 8 bases. With V trimmed by 0 bases and J by 3 bases, 7 bases remained unmatched. CDR1 LGHNA and CDR2 YNFKEQ come from the germline V gene. The CDR3 sequence is 16 residues long. The CDR3, as DNA: TGTGCCAGCAGCCAAGAAGGAGCGGGAGTGATCTACGAGCAGTACTTC. The encoded protein is CASSQEGAGVIYEQYF.

The rearrangement links TRBV7-6 to TRBJ2-5; D gene unclear. Trimming pared 5 bases from V and 2 bases from J, leaving 6 bases between. Germline CDR1 is SGHVS and CDR2 is FNYEAQ. The CDR3 is made up of 12 amino acids. The CDR3 DNA sequence: TGTGCCAGCAGCGTGGAGCAAGAGACCCAGTACTTC. Translating gives CASSVEQETQYF.

CDR3: CASTRTGYGNTIYF. CDR3 bases: TGTGCCAGCACCCGGACAGGGTACGGAAACACCATATATTTT. The genes are TRBV6-6 and TRBJ1-3; 8 nucleotides agree with TRBD1. After removal of 7 bases from V and 4 bases from J, the junction contained 6 bases not matched to a gene. The germline CDR1 and CDR2 sequences are MNHNY and SVGAGI (reference sequence). There are 14 residues in the CDR3.

J is TRBJ2-2 and V is TRBV9, with 10 bases lining up with TRBD2. CDR1 SGDLS and CDR2 YYNGEE come from the germline V gene. The V and J ends lost 0 bases and 2 bases, in that order; junction bases with no gene match: 7. This CDR3 is built from 18 residues. The CDR3 DNA reads TGTGCCAGCAGCGTAGATGTAGGACTAGCGGTAAACACCGGGGAGCTGTTTTTT. Its translation: CASSVDVGLAVNTGELFF.

This chain connects TRBV27 to TRBJ2-7; the match to TRBD1 covers 9 bases. The J segment lost 2 bases and the V segment lost 4 bases, leaving 6 bases of the junction unmatched. The CDR3 has 15 amino acids. Germline V lookup: CDR1 MNHEY, CDR2 SMNVEV (reference sequence). The DNA for the CDR3 is TGTGCCAGCAGTTCCGGGACAGGGCCCCCCTACGAGCAGTACTTC. Residues: CASSSGTGPPYEQYF.

The CDR3 sequence is CASSYSRTGRDGYTF. For the CDR3, the DNA is TGTGCCAGCAGTTACAGTAGGACGGGGAGAGATGGCTACACCTTC. This chain uses TRBV6-5 with TRBJ1-2, with D unclear. The CDR3 runs to 15 residues. The germline V and J ends were trimmed by 2 bases and 6 bases, with 16 bases remaining between them. CDR1 MNHEY and CDR2 SVGAGI come from the germline V gene.

The chain employs TRBV9 and TRBJ2-5, with 9 bases matching TRBD2. The CDR3 is 15 residues long. V gave up 3 bases and J gave up 5 bases; unmatched junction bases: 8. Per germline, CDR1 SGDLS and CDR2 YYNGEE. CDR3 sequence: CASSAFSGSGETQYF. The CDR3 region has the DNA TGTGCCAGCAGCGCTTTTAGCGGGAGCGGGGAGACCCAGTACTTC.

The CDR3 reads CASSLVGYEQYF. CDR3 sequence (DNA): TGTGCCAGCAGTTTAGTCGGCTACGAGCAGTACTTC. The chain joins TRBV28 to TRBJ2-7; D is undetermined. V lost 2 bases to trimming and J lost 3 bases, with 5 bases between them. Germline V gene lookup returns CDR1 MDHEN and CDR2 SYDVKM. CDR3 length: 12 residues.

The CDR3 DNA reads TGTGCCAGCAGCTTAGCGGGAGGGCCGTTGTTCTTC. Translating gives CASSLAGGPLFF. The chain employs TRBV11-2 and TRBJ2-1; TRBD2 aligns across 8 bases. Germline V gene lookup returns CDR1 SGHAT and CDR2 FQNNGV. Unmatched junction bases numbered 5, after V lost 1 base and J lost 15 bases. The CDR3 is 12 amino acids.

CDR3 sequence reads: CASSHPAGGLRTEAFF. The CDR3 bases are TGTGCCAGCAGCCATCCCGCCGGGGGGCTTCGCACTGAAGCTTTCTTT. The chain joins TRBV7-2 to TRBJ1-1; D may be TRBD1 (6 bases). CDR1 is SGHTA and CDR2 is FQGNSA in the germline V gene. Trimming removed 5 bases at V and 4 bases at J, with 20 bases between. This CDR3 has 16 residues.

The V gene is TRBV7-9, the J gene TRBJ1-4; D unclear. The germline V gene encodes CDR1 SEHNR and CDR2 FQNEAQ (reference sequence). This CDR3 region has 13 residues. V lost 0 bases, J lost 5 bases, and 4 bases lay in between. CDR3 nucleotide sequence: TGTGCCAGCAGCTTAGCCCCGAATGAAAAACTGTTTTTT. Translating it yields CASSLAPNEKLFF.

This clone has only a few counts. This chain uses TRBV18 with TRBJ1-5; D is undetermined. Trimming took 0 bases from V and 7 from J, leaving 7 bases between them. The CDR3 totals 13 residues. Germline CDR1 KGHSH, CDR2 LQKENI. In nucleotides, the CDR3 is TGTGCCAGCTCACCACCGACGGGGCAGCCCCAGCATTTT. It yields the protein CASSPPTGQPQHF.

This sequence joins TRBV4-3 and TRBJ2-2; 12 nucleotides line up with TRBD2. This CDR3 has 16 amino acids. Germline assignment: CDR1 LGHNA and CDR2 YSLEER. The V and J ends lost 1 base and 7 bases, in that order; junction bases with no gene match: 4. DNA of the CDR3: TGCGCCAGCAGCCAAGGACTAGCGGGAGTTAACGGGGAGCTGTTTTTT. Translation gives CASSQGLAGVNGELFF.

The chain couples TRBV5-6 to TRBJ1-5; TRBD1 aligns across 7 bases. V was clipped by 1 base and J by 5 bases; unmatched bases: 3. CDR1 and CDR2 (germline): SGHDT, YYEEEE. The CDR3 extends over 14 amino acids. The CDR3 bases are TGTGCCAGCAGCTTGTACAGGGGCCATCAGCCCCAGCATTTT. It encodes CASSLYRGHQPQHF.

This sequence joins TRBV18 and TRBJ2-7; 7 bases align to TRBD2. The germline V gene has CDR1 KGHSH and CDR2 LQKENI. After removal of 6 bases from V and 5 bases from J, the junction contained 19 bases not matched to a gene. The CDR3 spans 17 residues. CDR3 in DNA: TGTGCCAGCTCCCTTTCAACTCTGACTAGCCCGGAGAACGAGCAGTACTTC. Translating it yields CASSLSTLTSPENEQYF.

The chain combines TRBV28 with TRBJ2-4, with D possibly being TRBD2 (5 bases). The V gene lost 1 base and the J gene lost 5 bases, with 15 bases spanning the gap. CDR1 is MDHEN, CDR2 SYDVKM, per germline. CDR3 length: 16 amino acids. The CDR3 DNA is TGTGCCAGCAGTTTATCCGCGGGCCGCGCCCAAAACATTCAGTACTTC. This gives the protein CASSLSAGRAQNIQYF.

DNA of the CDR3: TGCGCCAGCAGCAAGAATAGACAGGTCCCGCGGGAGCAGTACTTC. This sequence encodes CASSKNRQVPREQYF. The rearrangement joins TRBV5-1 to TRBJ2-7, with D maybe TRBD1 (6 bases). The V end was cut by 4 bases, the J end by 7 bases, with 21 bases between. The CDR3 contains 15 residues. Germline V gene sequence: CDR1 SGHRS, CDR2 YFSETQ. Drawing the rest from reference TRBV5-1 and TRBJ2-7, the complete variable domain is KAGVTQTPRYLIKTRGQQVTLSCSPISGHRSVSWYQQTPGQGLQFLFEYFSETQRNKGNFPGRFSGRQFSNSRSEMNVSTLELGDSALYLCASSKNRQVPREQYFGPGTRLTVT.

The chain couples TRBV9 to TRBJ1-6; D gene uncertain. V was cut by 3 bases and J by 10 bases, with 11 bases left in between. This CDR3 is 13 amino acids long. CDR1 and CDR2 from the germline V gene are SGDLS and YYNGEE. The CDR3 DNA is TGTGCCAGCAGCGCCCGGACGGGATCACCCCTCCACTTT. Translating gives CASSARTGSPLHF.